The entry below describes one TCR beta chain. Antigen unknown. These data originate in a study of cytomegalovirus exposure and HLA in healthy donors. Points from the study as a whole: Indistinguishable V segments such as TRBV6-2 and TRBV6-3 were excluded.

The V gene's germline CDR1 is WNHNN and CDR2 SYGVQD (reference sequence). V shed 9 bases and J 1 base; nucleotides not matched to a gene: 9. The CDR3 is made up of 15 amino acids. Vbeta (60) and Jbeta (13) primers were used in the PCR. The assay was immunoSEQ multiplex PCR, and TCRdb's table has in-frame clones only and misses some. The sample lists under 200,000 clones, roughly 80% occurring once. This receptor was obtained from a male donor in good health and CMV-seronegative. The rearrangement joins TRBV10-1 to TRBJ2-5; 9 bases line up with TRBD1. The sequenced sample consisted of PBMCs. The CDR3 nucleotides read TGCGCCAGTAGAAGACAGGGGGATAGCCAAGAGACCCAGTACTTC. It specifies CASRRQGDSQETQYF.